Listed below are T cell receptor beta chains from one sample, sequenced in a study of CD8+ T cells in alopecia areata. TCRdb's copy holds only in-frame clones and misses some; the assay was immunoSEQ multiplex PCR. The table has roughly 190,000 clones, 60% seen once. The sequenced sample was CD4+ T cells sorted from blood, obtained at week 24, from a patient treated with tofacitinib. Every receptor here comes from a human donor with alopecia areata. CDR3s include the opening cysteine and the closing phenylalanine or tryptophan. D genes are given only for firm matches. Rows may omit the clone size; those that give it use once, few, many or a size class.

j_gene,abundance,d_gene,v_gene,CDR3nt,CDR3aa
TRBJ2-1,few,.,TRBV7-9,TGTGCCAGCGGGGGTTACAATGAGCAGTTCTTC,CASGGYNEQFF
TRBJ2-7,once,.,TRBV2,TGTGCCAGCAGTGAAGTAGGGGGATCGTTCTACGAGCAGTACTTC,CASSEVGGSFYEQYF
TRBJ2-2,.,.,TRBV10-3,TGTGCCATCAGTGATGCCCGAATCGGGTTACCCTCGAGCACCGGGGAGCTGTTTTTT,CAISDARIGLPSSTGELFF
TRBJ1-2,.,.,TRBV10-2,TGCGCCAGCAGCGAGACAGGCATCTATGGCTACACCTTC,CASSETGIYGYTF
TRBJ2-1,few,.,TRBV11-1,TGTGCCAGCAGCTTCGTCGCAGGGGCCAATGAGCAGTTCTTC,CASSFVAGANEQFF
TRBJ1-1,.,.,TRBV9,TGTGCCAGCAGCGTAGAGGGACGAAACACTGAAGCTTTCTTT,CASSVEGRNTEAFF
TRBJ2-7,.,.,TRBV9,TGTGCCAGCAGCGTAGATCTAACGGGGTACGAGCAGTACTTC,CASSVDLTGYEQYF
TRBJ1-5,.,.,TRBV18,TGTGCCAGCTCGGGGGAAGGGGGCAATCAGCCCCAGCATTTT,CASSGEGGNQPQHF
TRBJ1-2,few,.,TRBV29-1,TGCAGCGTAGGGGACGTTAGAGGCTACACCTTC,CSVGDVRGYTF
TRBJ2-1,few,TRBD2,TRBV2,TGTGCCACTAACGGACCGGTTAGCGGGGGGGGAAATGAGCAGTTCTTC,CATNGPVSGGGNEQFF
TRBJ2-1,.,.,TRBV9,TGTGCCAGCAGCGCGGGCTTTTGGCCGAGCTCCTACAATGAGCAGTTCTTC,CASSAGFWPSSYNEQFF
TRBJ1-5,.,.,TRBV2,TGTGCCAGCAGTGAAGGGACGAGAAAAGGGCAGCCCCAGCATTTT,CASSEGTRKGQPQHF
TRBJ1-1,.,TRBD1,TRBV29-1,TGCAGCGTAACTTGGGGGACAGTTGAAGCTTTCTTT,CSVTWGTVEAFF
TRBJ1-5,.,TRBD1,TRBV5-6,TGTGCCAGCAGCTCGGGACAGTACAATCAGCCCCAGCATTTT,CASSSGQYNQPQHF
TRBJ1-4,.,.,TRBV4-1,TGCGCCAGCAGCCAAGGACAGTCAACTAATGAAAAACTGTTTTTT,CASSQGQSTNEKLFF
TRBJ2-1,few,.,TRBV25-1,TGTGCCCCAGCAAGATTAGGGGCCGTCCCCTACAATGAGCAGTTCTTC,CAPARLGAVPYNEQFF
TRBJ1-4,.,TRBD1,TRBV30,TGTGCCTGGAGAGAAAAGACAGGGGGGTATGAAAAACTGTTTTTT,CAWREKTGGYEKLFF
TRBJ1-6,.,.,TRBV29-1,TGCAGCGTTGGAGACACTAGTTCACCCCTCCACTTT,CSVGDTSSPLHF
TRBJ2-3,.,.,TRBV5-1,TGCGCCAGCAGCTCAGAGACAGGACTCACAGATACGCAGTATTTT,CASSSETGLTDTQYF
TRBJ1-1,few,TRBD1,TRBV29-1,TGCAGCGTTGACGGGCAGGGGGCCACTGAAGCTTTCTTT,CSVDGQGATEAFF
TRBJ2-3,.,TRBD2,TRBV15,TGTGCCACCAGCAGAGATGGGACTACCCTGGGAGATACGCAGTATTTT,CATSRDGTTLGDTQYF
TRBJ1-1,.,.,TRBV29-1,TGCAGCGTTGAATCAGGGTCGGGGACTGAAGCTTTCTTT,CSVESGSGTEAFF
TRBJ1-5,.,.,TRBV15,TGTGCCACCAGCAGAGCGGTAGGCGCCAATCAGCCCCAGCATTTT,CATSRAVGANQPQHF
TRBJ1-6,.,.,TRBV5-1,TGCGCCAGCAGCACGGACCAGGGGCATTCACCCCTCCACTTT,CASSTDQGHSPLHF
TRBJ2-4,few,TRBD1,TRBV7-9,TGTGCCAGCAGCTCCTCGGGACAGGGAACCATTCAGTACTTC,CASSSSGQGTIQYF
TRBJ1-2,.,.,TRBV18,TGTGCCAGCTCACCATCGGCAGGAGTAGGTACCTATGGCTACACCTTC,CASSPSAGVGTYGYTF
TRBJ1-2,once,.,TRBV11-2,TGTGCCAGCAGCGCCGAACGCGGAAACTATGGCTACACCTTC,CASSAERGNYGYTF
TRBJ2-2,.,.,TRBV6-5,TGTGCCAGCAAACTCCCTGGGCCCACCGGGGAGCTGTTTTTT,CASKLPGPTGELFF